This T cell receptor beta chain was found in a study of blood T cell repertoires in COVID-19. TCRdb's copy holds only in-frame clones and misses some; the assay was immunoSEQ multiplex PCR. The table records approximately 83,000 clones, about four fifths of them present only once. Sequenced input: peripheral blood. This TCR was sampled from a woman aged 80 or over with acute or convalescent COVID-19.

The CDR3 region has the DNA TGTGCCAGCAGCCTGAGGGGACAGTCTTCCCTTGAAGCTTTCTTT. Protein product: CASSLRGQSSLEAFF. The chain has TRBV7-9 and TRBJ1-1; TRBD1 matches at 7 bases. The trim removed 5 bases at V and 7 bases at J, leaving 13 bases unmatched. The CDR3 is 15 amino acids. Per the germline V gene, CDR1 is SEHNR and CDR2 is FQNEAQ (reference sequence). Variable domain in full (rest from reference TRBV7-9 and TRBJ1-1): DTGVSQNPRHKITKRGQNVTFRCDPISEHNRLYWYRQTLGQGPEFLTYFQNEAQLEKSRLLSDRFSAERPKGSFSTLEIQRTEQGDSAMYLCASSLRGQSSLEAFFGQGTRLTVV.